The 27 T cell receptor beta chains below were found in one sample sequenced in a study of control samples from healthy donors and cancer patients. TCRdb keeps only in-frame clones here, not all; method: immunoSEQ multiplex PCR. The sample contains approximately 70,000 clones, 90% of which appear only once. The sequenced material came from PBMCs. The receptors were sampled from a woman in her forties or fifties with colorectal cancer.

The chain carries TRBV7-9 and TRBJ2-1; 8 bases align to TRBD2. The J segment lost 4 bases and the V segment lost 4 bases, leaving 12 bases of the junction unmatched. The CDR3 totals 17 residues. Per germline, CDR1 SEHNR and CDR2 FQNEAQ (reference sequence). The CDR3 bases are TGTGCCAGCAGCTCCTCTAGGGGTAGCGGGGCGTACAATGAGCAGTTCTTC. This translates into CASSSSRGSGAYNEQFF.

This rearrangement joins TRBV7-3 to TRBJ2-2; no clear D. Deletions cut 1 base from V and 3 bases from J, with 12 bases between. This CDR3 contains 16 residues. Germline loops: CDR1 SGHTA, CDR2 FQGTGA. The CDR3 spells CASSLIPSSDTGELFF. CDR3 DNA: TGTGCCAGCAGCTTAATACCTAGTTCTGACACCGGGGAGCTGTTTTTT.

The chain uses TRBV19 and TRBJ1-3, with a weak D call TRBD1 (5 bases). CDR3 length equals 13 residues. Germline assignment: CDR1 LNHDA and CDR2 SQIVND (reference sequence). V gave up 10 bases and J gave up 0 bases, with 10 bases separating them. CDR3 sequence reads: CATQDLSGNTIYF. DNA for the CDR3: TGTGCCACACAGGACCTCTCTGGAAACACCATATATTTT.

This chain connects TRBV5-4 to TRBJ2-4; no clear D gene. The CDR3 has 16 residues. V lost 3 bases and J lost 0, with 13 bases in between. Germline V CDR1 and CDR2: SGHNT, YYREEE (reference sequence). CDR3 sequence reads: CASSYRPIQAKNIQYF. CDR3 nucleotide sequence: TGTGCCAGCAGCTATCGCCCCATTCAAGCCAAAAACATTCAGTACTTC.

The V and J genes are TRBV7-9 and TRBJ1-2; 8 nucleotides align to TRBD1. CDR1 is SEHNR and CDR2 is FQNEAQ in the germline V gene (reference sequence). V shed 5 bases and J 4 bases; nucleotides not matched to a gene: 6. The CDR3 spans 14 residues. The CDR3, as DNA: TGTGCCAGCAGCACGACAGGGGCGGTCTATGGCTACACCTTC. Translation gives CASSTTGAVYGYTF.

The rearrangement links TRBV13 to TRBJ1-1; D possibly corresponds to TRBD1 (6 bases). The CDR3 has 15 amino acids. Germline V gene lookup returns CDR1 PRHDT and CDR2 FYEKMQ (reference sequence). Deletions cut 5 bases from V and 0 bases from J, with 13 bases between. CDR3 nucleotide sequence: TGTGCCAGCAGCCGGTGGACAGAGTTGAACACTGAAGCTTTCTTT. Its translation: CASSRWTELNTEAFF. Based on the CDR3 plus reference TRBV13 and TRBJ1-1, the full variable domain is AAGVIQSPRHLIKEKRETATLKCYPIPRHDTVYWYQQGPGQDPQFLISFYEKMQSDKGSIPDRFSAQQFSDYHSELNMSSLELGDSALYFCASSRWTELNTEAFFGQGTRLTVV.

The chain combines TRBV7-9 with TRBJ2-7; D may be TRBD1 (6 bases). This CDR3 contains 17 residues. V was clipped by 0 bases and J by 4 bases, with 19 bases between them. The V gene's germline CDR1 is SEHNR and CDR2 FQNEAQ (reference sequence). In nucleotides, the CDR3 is TGTGCCAGCAGCTTAGCGCAAACAGGGAAAGCTGGGTACGAGCAGTACTTC. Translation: CASSLAQTGKAGYEQYF.

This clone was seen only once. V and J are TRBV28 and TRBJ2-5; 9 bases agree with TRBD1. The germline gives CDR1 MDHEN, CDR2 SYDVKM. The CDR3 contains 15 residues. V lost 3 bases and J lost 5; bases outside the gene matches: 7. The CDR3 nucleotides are TGTGCCAGCAGTTTCTTACAGGGGGCTCGGGAGACCCAGTACTTC. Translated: CASSFLQGARETQYF.

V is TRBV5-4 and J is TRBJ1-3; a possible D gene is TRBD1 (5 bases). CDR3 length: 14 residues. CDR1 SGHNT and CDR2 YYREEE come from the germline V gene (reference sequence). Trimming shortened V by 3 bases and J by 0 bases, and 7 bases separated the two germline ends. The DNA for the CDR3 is TGTGCCAGCAGCTCGACAGACTCTGGAAACACCATATATTTT. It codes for CASSSTDSGNTIYF.

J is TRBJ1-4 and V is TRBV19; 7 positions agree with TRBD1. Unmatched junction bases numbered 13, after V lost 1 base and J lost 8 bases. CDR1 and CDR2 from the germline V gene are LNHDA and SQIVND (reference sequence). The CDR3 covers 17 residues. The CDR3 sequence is CASSIAGMTGFGEKLFF. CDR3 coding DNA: TGTGCCAGTAGTATAGCAGGAATGACAGGGTTTGGAGAAAAACTGTTTTTT.

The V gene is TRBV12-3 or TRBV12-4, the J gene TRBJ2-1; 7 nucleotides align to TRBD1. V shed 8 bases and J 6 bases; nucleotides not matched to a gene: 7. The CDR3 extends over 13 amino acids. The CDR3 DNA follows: TGTGCCAGCGGCCGACAGGGTGGCAATGAGCAGTTCTTC. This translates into CASGRQGGNEQFF.

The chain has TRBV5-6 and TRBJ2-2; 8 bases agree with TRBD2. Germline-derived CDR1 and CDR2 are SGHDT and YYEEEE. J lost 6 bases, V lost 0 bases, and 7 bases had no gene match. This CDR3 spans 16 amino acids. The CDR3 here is CASSLGGGRTPGELFF. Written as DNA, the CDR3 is TGTGCCAGCAGCTTGGGTGGCGGGAGGACTCCCGGGGAGCTGTTTTTT.

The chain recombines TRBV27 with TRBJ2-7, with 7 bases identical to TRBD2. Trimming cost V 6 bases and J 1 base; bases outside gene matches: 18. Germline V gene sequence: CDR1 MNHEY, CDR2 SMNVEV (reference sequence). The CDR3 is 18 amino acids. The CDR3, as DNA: TGTGCCAGCAGCGAATGGAGGGAGGGAAGTCAGAGGTCCTACGAGCAGTACTTC. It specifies CASSEWREGSQRSYEQYF.

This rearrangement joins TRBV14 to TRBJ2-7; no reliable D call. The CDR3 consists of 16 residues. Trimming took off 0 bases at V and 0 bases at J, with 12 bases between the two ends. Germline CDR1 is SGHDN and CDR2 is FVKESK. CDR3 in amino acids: CASSQDLGRTSYEQYF. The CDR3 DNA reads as TGTGCCAGCAGCCAAGATCTTGGCAGGACCTCCTACGAGCAGTACTTC.

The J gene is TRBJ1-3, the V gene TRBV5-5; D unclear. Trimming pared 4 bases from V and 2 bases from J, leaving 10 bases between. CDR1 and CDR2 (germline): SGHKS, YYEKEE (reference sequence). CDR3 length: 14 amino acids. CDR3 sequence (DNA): TGTGCCAGCAGCAGAAGATTAGCTGGAAACACCATATATTTT. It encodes CASSRRLAGNTIYF.

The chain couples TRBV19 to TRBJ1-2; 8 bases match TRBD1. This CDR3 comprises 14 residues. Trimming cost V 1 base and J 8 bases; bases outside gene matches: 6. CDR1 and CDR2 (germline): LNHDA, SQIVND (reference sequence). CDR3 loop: CASSIGTGPRGYTF. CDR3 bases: TGTGCCAGTAGTATAGGGACAGGGCCTCGGGGCTACACCTTC. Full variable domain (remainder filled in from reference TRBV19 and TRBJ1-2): DGGITQSPKYLFRKEGQNVTLSCEQNLNHDAMYWYRQDPGQGLRLIYYSQIVNDFQKGDIAEGYSVSREKKESFPLTVTSAQKNPTAFYLCASSIGTGPRGYTFGSGTRLTVV.

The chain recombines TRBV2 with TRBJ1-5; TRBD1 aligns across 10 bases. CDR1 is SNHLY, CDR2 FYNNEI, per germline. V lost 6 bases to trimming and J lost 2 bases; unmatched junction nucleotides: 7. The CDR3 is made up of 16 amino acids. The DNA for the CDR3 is TGTGCCAGCAGAGCTAGACAGGGGGCAGGCAATCAGCCCCAGCATTTT. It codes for CASRARQGAGNQPQHF. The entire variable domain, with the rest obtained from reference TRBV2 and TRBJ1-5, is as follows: EPEVTQTPSHQVTQMGQEVILRCVPISNHLYFYWYRQILGQKVEFLVSFYNNEISEKSEIFDDQFSVERPDGSNFTLKIRSTKLEDSAMYFCASRARQGAGNQPQHFGDGTRLSIL.

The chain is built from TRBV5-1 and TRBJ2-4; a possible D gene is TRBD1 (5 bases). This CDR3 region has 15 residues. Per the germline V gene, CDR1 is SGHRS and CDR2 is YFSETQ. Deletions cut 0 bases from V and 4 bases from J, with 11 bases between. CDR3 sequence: CASSLVAGPKNIQYF. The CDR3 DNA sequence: TGCGCCAGCAGCTTGGTGGCAGGGCCGAAAAACATTCAGTACTTC.

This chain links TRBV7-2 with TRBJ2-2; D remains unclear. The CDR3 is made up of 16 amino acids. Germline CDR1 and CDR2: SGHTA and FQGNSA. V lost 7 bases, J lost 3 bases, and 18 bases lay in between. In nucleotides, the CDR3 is TGTGCCAGCAAAAGTAGTCCGTGGGTTTACACCGGGGAGCTGTTTTTT. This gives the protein CASKSSPWVYTGELFF.

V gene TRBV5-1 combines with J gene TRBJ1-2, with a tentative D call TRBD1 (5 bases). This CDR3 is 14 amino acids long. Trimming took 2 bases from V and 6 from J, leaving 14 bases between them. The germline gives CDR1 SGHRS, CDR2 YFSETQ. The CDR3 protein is CASSLPGQTHGYTF. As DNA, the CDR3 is TGCGCCAGCAGCTTACCCGGACAAACCCATGGCTACACCTTC.

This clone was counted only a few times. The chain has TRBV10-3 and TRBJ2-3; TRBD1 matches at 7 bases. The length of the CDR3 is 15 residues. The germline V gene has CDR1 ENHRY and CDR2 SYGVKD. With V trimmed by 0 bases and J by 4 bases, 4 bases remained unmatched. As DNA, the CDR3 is TGTGCCATCAGTGAGTCGAGACAGGGAGCAGATACGCAGTATTTT. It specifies CAISESRQGADTQYF.

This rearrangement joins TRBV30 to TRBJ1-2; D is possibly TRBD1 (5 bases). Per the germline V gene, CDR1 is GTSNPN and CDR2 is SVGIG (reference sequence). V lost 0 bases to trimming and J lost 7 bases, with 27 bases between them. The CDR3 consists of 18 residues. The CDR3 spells CAWSVWSFGTSEDGGYTF. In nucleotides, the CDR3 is TGTGCCTGGAGTGTATGGTCCTTTGGGACTTCTGAAGATGGTGGCTACACCTTC.

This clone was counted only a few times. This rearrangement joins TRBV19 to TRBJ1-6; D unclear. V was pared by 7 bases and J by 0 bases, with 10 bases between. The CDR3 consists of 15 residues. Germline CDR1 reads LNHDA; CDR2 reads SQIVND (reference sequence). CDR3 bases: TGTGCCAGTACCCTTTCAGTCTCCTATAATTCACCCCTCCACTTT. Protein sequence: CASTLSVSYNSPLHF.

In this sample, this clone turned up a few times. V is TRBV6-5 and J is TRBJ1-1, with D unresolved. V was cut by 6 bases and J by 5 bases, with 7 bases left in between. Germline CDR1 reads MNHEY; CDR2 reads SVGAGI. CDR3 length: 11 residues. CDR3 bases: TGTGCCAGCAGGATCACGACTGAAGCTTTCTTT. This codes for CASRITTEAFF.

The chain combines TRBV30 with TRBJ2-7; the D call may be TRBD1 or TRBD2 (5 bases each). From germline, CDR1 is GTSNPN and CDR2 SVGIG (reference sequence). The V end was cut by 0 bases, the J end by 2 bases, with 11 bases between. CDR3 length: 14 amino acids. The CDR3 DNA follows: TGTGCCTGGAGTGTAGACAGCGGAACCTACGAGCAGTACTTC. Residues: CAWSVDSGTYEQYF. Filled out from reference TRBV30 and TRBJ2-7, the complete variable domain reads SQTIHQWPATLVQPVGSPLSLECTVEGTSNPNLYWYRQAAGRGLQLLFYSVGIGQISSEVPQNLSASRPQDRQFILSSKKLLLSDSGFYLCAWSVDSGTYEQYFGPGTRLTVT.

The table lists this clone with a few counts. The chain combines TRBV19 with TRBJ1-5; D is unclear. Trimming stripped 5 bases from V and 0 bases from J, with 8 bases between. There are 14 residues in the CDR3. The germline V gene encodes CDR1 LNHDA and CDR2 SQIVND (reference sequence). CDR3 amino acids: CASSPGYSNQPQHF. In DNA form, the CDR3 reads TGTGCCAGTAGTCCCGGGTATAGCAATCAGCCCCAGCATTTT.

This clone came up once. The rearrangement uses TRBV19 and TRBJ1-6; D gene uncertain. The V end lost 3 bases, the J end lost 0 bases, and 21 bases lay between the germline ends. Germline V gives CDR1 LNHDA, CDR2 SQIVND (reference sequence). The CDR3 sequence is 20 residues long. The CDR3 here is CASSIALPALRSSYNSPLHF. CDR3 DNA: TGTGCCAGTAGTATTGCATTGCCGGCTCTCCGCAGCTCCTATAATTCACCCCTCCACTTT.